These 30 T cell receptor beta chains were sequenced from one sample in a study of cytomegalovirus exposure and HLA in healthy donors. It was with 60 Vbeta and 13 Jbeta primers that the PCR ran. Profiled with immunoSEQ multiplex PCR; TCRdb holds only in-frame clones, not every one. Of some 160,000 clones in the sample, about 75% were seen once. The specimen was PBMCs. The receptors originated from a man in his 60s in good health and CMV-seronegative.

This chain joins TRBV27 and TRBJ2-1; D unclear. This CDR3 region has 11 residues. CDR1 is MNHEY and CDR2 is SMNVEV in the germline V gene (reference sequence). Trimming stripped 3 bases from V and 7 bases from J, with 4 bases between. Here the CDR3 reads CASSLSNEQFF. CDR3 bases: TGTGCCAGCAGTTTGTCTAATGAGCAGTTCTTC.

The chain joins TRBV6-1 to TRBJ2-7; D remains unclear. The CDR3 spans 15 residues. Deletions cut 2 bases from V and 3 bases from J, with 14 bases between. Germline V lookup: CDR1 MNHNS, CDR2 SASEGT. CDR3 sequence (DNA): TGTGCCAGCAGTGAACCGACTCGTCGCTACTACGAGCAGTACTTC. It encodes CASSEPTRRYYEQYF.

This sequence joins TRBV27 and TRBJ1-2; no reliable D call. CDR3 size: 13 residues. Germline loops: CDR1 MNHEY, CDR2 SMNVEV (reference sequence). The V end was cut by 0 bases, the J end by 6 bases, with 8 bases between. CDR3 bases: TGTGCCAGCAGTTTATCCGGACTAAATGGCTACACCTTC. Its translation is CASSLSGLNGYTF.

The chain employs TRBV13 and TRBJ2-2, with 8 bases lining up with TRBD2. The V segment lost 4 bases and the J segment 8 bases; nucleotides outside the gene matches: 15. Germline values: CDR1 PRHDT, CDR2 FYEKMQ (reference sequence). CDR3 length equals 17 residues. The CDR3 loop reads CASSSYSAASGSGELFF. As DNA, the CDR3 is TGTGCCAGCAGCTCATACTCGGCGGCTAGCGGGTCTGGGGAGCTGTTTTTT.

The rearrangement uses TRBV6-4 and TRBJ1-5; 8 bases fit TRBD1. Per germline, CDR1 MRHNA and CDR2 SNTAGT. This CDR3 spans 15 amino acids. V dropped 2 bases and J dropped 5; count of bases not matched to a gene: 5. DNA for the CDR3: TGTGCCAGCAGTGACCCCCACAGGGGGGATCAGCCCCAGCATTTT. Its translation is CASSDPHRGDQPQHF.

The chain recombines TRBV9 with TRBJ2-1, with TRBD2 matching 12 bases. The germline V gene has CDR1 SGDLS and CDR2 YYNGEE. The CDR3 contains 16 residues. J was trimmed by 4 bases and V by 4 bases; bases with no gene match: 6. In DNA form, the CDR3 reads TGTGCCAGCAGCACGAGACTAGCGGGAGCTTACAATGAGCAGTTCTTC. Translating it yields CASSTRLAGAYNEQFF.

The V call is TRBV14, the J call TRBJ2-7, with 9 bases fitting TRBD2. CDR3 size: 18 residues. With V trimmed by 0 bases and J by 2 bases, 11 bases remained unmatched. The germline V gene has CDR1 SGHDN and CDR2 FVKESK. CDR3 in amino acids: CASSQDIRSGSFTYEQYF. The CDR3 DNA is TGTGCCAGCAGCCAAGACATACGTAGCGGGAGTTTCACCTACGAGCAGTACTTC.

Points on this clone: The same CDR3 can be traced to other DNA sequences in this sample. This rearrangement joins TRBV30 to TRBJ2-7; TRBD1 aligns across 8 bases. The CDR3 totals 13 residues. Germline lookup yields CDR1 GTSNPN and CDR2 SVGIG (reference sequence). The trim removed 3 bases at V and 3 bases at J, leaving 4 bases unmatched. The CDR3 bases are TGTGCCTGGAGAGGACAGGGCGGCTACGAGCAGTACTTC. It translates to CAWRGQGGYEQYF.

This clone was detected a few times. The genes are TRBV5-1 and TRBJ2-2; D is perhaps TRBD2 (7 bases). From germline, CDR1 is SGHRS and CDR2 YFSETQ. CDR3 length: 16 amino acids. V was shortened by 4 bases and J by 4 bases, with 17 bases between the two germline ends. The DNA for the CDR3 is TGCGCCAGCAGCCGCGAAGGGGGGGGAGTCACCGGGGAGCTGTTTTTT. This gives the protein CASSREGGGVTGELFF.

The DNA for the CDR3 is TGTGCCAGCAGTCCCGGACAGGGGCGAGAATATAGCAATCAGCCCCAGCATTTT. Translated: CASSPGQGREYSNQPQHF. The V gene is TRBV27, the J gene TRBJ1-5; 9 nucleotides match TRBD1. The CDR3 runs 18 residues. Germline lookup yields CDR1 MNHEY and CDR2 SMNVEV (reference sequence). V trimming: 5 bases; J trimming: 0 bases; junction bases outside the gene matches: 11.

The chain couples TRBV6-6 to TRBJ2-5; TRBD2 aligns across 9 bases. Germline CDR1 and CDR2: MNHNY and SVGAGI (reference sequence). V lost 5 bases, J lost 5 bases, and 6 bases stayed unmatched. CDR3 size: 14 residues. CDR3 residues: CASSLAGSVETQYF. CDR3 sequence (DNA): TGTGCCAGCAGTCTAGCGGGAAGTGTGGAGACCCAGTACTTC.

The rearrangement joins TRBV18 to TRBJ1-1; a possible D gene is TRBD1 (6 bases). Trimming took off 4 bases at V and 1 base at J, with 10 bases between the two ends. This CDR3 comprises 14 residues. In germline, CDR1 is KGHSH, CDR2 LQKENI. The CDR3 spells CASSQRQENTEAFF. CDR3 coding DNA: TGTGCCAGCTCACAAAGACAGGAGAACACTGAAGCTTTCTTT.

This chain links TRBV9 with TRBJ2-2, with D maybe TRBD2 (6 bases). Germline CDR1 SGDLS, CDR2 YYNGEE. The CDR3 loop spans 14 amino acids. V lost 3 bases to trimming and J lost 3 bases, with 9 bases between them. The CDR3 region has the DNA TGTGCCAGCAGCGGACTAGACCACACCGGGGAGCTGTTTTTT. Encoded protein: CASSGLDHTGELFF.

The V call is TRBV9, the J call TRBJ2-2; no firm D call. The ends were cut back, 3 bases at V and 3 bases at J, with 9 bases in the middle. CDR1 and CDR2 (germline): SGDLS, YYNGEE. The CDR3 contains 14 residues. The CDR3, as DNA: TGTGCCAGCAGCGGCCTATCGGACACCGGGGAGCTGTTTTTT. Translated: CASSGLSDTGELFF. The variable domain in full, completed from reference TRBV9 and TRBJ2-2, reads DSGVTQTPKHLITATGQRVTLRCSPRSGDLSVYWYQQSLDQGLQFLIQYYNGEERAKGNILERFSAQQFPDLHSELNLSSLELGDSALYFCASSGLSDTGELFFGEGSRLTVL.

J is TRBJ2-6 and V is TRBV7-6; D ambiguous. Trimming cost V 3 bases and J 1 base, with 13 bases left between them. The CDR3 covers 17 residues. Looked up from germline, CDR1 is SGHVS and CDR2 is FNYEAQ. DNA of the CDR3: TGTGCCAGCAGCTTTCGATTAACTACTTCTGGGGCCAACGTCCTGACTTTC. Protein product: CASSFRLTTSGANVLTF.

CDR3 sequence reads: CASSEDEPGTLTYEQYF. The CDR3 DNA follows: TGTGCCAGCAGTGAGGACGAGCCCGGGACACTTACCTACGAGCAGTACTTC. This chain uses TRBV6-1 with TRBJ2-7; a possible D gene is TRBD1 (6 bases). Germline values: CDR1 MNHNS, CDR2 SASEGT. V was pared by 3 bases and J by 2 bases, with 20 bases between. The CDR3 covers 17 residues.

The chain links TRBV6-1 to TRBJ2-1; a possible D gene is TRBD2 (5 bases). Germline V CDR1 and CDR2: MNHNS, SASEGT. This CDR3 comprises 12 residues. V lost 4 bases and J lost 10, with 11 bases in between. The CDR3 protein is CASSASGYEQFF. The CDR3 bases are TGTGCCAGCAGTGCCTCGGGATACGAGCAGTTCTTC.

This sequence joins TRBV28 and TRBJ1-1; D remains unclear. Germline V gives CDR1 MDHEN, CDR2 SYDVKM. Between the trimmed V and J ends, which lost 8 bases and 3 bases, there was a span of 16 bases. This CDR3 is built from 14 residues. The CDR3 reads CASRLSRRDTEAFF. CDR3 bases: TGTGCCAGCCGACTCTCTCGGAGGGACACTGAAGCTTTCTTT.

This clone was seen only a few times. This chain connects TRBV28 to TRBJ2-2; no clear D gene. V lost 1 base and J 6 bases, leaving 3 bases between the germline ends. There are 12 residues in the CDR3. Per germline, CDR1 MDHEN and CDR2 SYDVKM. DNA for the CDR3: TGTGCCAGCAGTTTATTATCCGGGGAGCTGTTTTTT. Its protein product is CASSLLSGELFF.

This chain joins TRBV19 and TRBJ1-5; 7 bases line up with TRBD1. This CDR3 region has 12 residues. V lost 10 bases to trimming and J lost 2 bases; unmatched junction nucleotides: 2. Germline loops: CDR1 LNHDA, CDR2 SQIVND (reference sequence). The CDR3 DNA follows: TGTGCCACCCAGGGGGGCAATCAGCCCCAGCATTTT. This gives the protein CATQGGNQPQHF. The variable domain in full, completed from reference TRBV19 and TRBJ1-5, reads DGGITQSPKYLFRKEGQNVTLSCEQNLNHDAMYWYRQDPGQGLRLIYYSQIVNDFQKGDIAEGYSVSREKKESFPLTVTSAQKNPTAFYLCATQGGNQPQHFGDGTRLSIL.

This chain uses TRBV5-5 with TRBJ2-2; the D gene is possibly TRBD1 (5 bases). Trimming cost V 3 bases and J 2 bases, with 11 bases left between them. The CDR3 consists of 15 residues. Germline CDR1 SGHKS, CDR2 YYEKEE (reference sequence). In nucleotides, the CDR3 is TGTGCCAGCAGCTCCCGGACAATTAACACCGGGGAGCTGTTTTTT. Protein product: CASSSRTINTGELFF.

The chain links TRBV27 to TRBJ1-5; TRBD1 matches at 7 bases. V lost 10 bases to trimming and J lost 9 bases; unmatched junction nucleotides: 15. There are 14 residues in the CDR3. Germline CDR1 and CDR2: MNHEY and SMNVEV (reference sequence). CDR3 DNA: TGTGCCACCAAAAAAGCGGCAGGGGGACGGCCCCAGCATTTT. Amino acid sequence: CATKKAAGGRPQHF.

The chain links TRBV5-1 to TRBJ1-3; 7 nucleotides agree with TRBD1. Losses at the gene ends were 1 base for V and 0 bases for J; bases not matched to a gene: 7. The CDR3 consists of 17 residues. CDR1 is SGHRS, CDR2 YFSETQ, per germline. The CDR3 here is CASSLPGQSNSGNTIYF. The CDR3 DNA is TGCGCCAGCAGCTTGCCGGGACAGAGTAACTCTGGAAACACCATATATTTT.

This sequence joins TRBV18 and TRBJ1-1; TRBD1 agrees at 9 bases. The CDR3 runs to 15 residues. J lost 1 base, V lost 6 bases, and 6 bases had no gene match. Germline CDR1 is KGHSH and CDR2 is LQKENI. The chain's CDR3 is CASSPRTGENTEAFF. The CDR3 DNA reads as TGTGCCAGCTCCCCTCGGACAGGGGAGAACACTGAAGCTTTCTTT. Full variable domain (rest looked up from reference TRBV18 and TRBJ1-1): NAGVMQNPRHLVRRRGQEARLRCSPMKGHSHVYWYRQLPEEGLKFMVYLQKENIIDESGMPKERFSAEFPKEGPSILRIQQVVRGDSAAYFCASSPRTGENTEAFFGQGTRLTVV.

For this clone: The limits of the CDR3 on the DNA are not certain, so only TCRdb's listed CDR3 is given. The rearrangement uses TRBV28 and TRBJ2-2; the D call of TRBD1 is as the table states it, not checked on the DNA. Germline CDR1 reads MDHEN; CDR2 reads SYDVKM. The CDR3 is 18 amino acids in total, end residues counted. The CDR3: CASSSSDRGLGGTGELFF.

The chain has TRBV5-1 and TRBJ1-1; a weak D match, TRBD1 (6 bases). The germline V and J ends were trimmed by 1 base and 3 bases, with 10 bases remaining between them. Germline V CDR1 and CDR2: SGHRS, YFSETQ. CDR3 length equals 14 residues. The CDR3 coding sequence is TGCGCCAGCAGCTTGAGACAGGACGACACTGAAGCTTTCTTT. Translation: CASSLRQDDTEAFF.

This clone is a singleton in its sample. CDR3 sequence: CASSSGRGLTYEQYF. The CDR3 DNA reads as TGTGCCAGCAGCTCTGGAAGGGGGTTGACCTACGAGCAGTACTTC. The V gene is TRBV7-9, the J gene TRBJ2-7, with D possibly being TRBD1 (6 bases). The germline V gene has CDR1 SEHNR and CDR2 FQNEAQ (reference sequence). CDR3 length: 15 amino acids. Trimming stripped 4 bases from V and 2 bases from J, with 15 bases between. Full variable domain (remainder filled in from reference TRBV7-9 and TRBJ2-7): DTGVSQNPRHKITKRGQNVTFRCDPISEHNRLYWYRQTLGQGPEFLTYFQNEAQLEKSRLLSDRFSAERPKGSFSTLEIQRTEQGDSAMYLCASSSGRGLTYEQYFGPGTRLTVT.

The gene calls are TRBV23-1 and TRBJ1-2, with TRBD1 as a possible D gene (5 bases). TRBV23-1 is given ORF status, its function remaining uncertain. The CDR3 covers 11 residues. V lost 10 bases and J lost 4, with 10 bases in between. CDR3 sequence: CATPGGYGYTF. In DNA form, the CDR3 reads TGCGCCACCCCGGGGGGCTATGGCTACACCTTC.

In this sample, this clone turned up once. The chain recombines TRBV25-1 with TRBJ2-3; 7 positions agree with TRBD2. After removal of 4 bases from V and 5 bases from J, the junction contained 6 bases not matched to a gene. This CDR3 has 14 residues. Germline V lookup: CDR1 MGHDK, CDR2 SYGVNS. This CDR3 reads CASSVSGGGDTQYF. In DNA form, the CDR3 reads TGTGCCAGCAGTGTTAGTGGGGGGGGAGATACGCAGTATTTT.

The chain recombines TRBV15 with TRBJ1-2, with D unresolved. Germline V gene lookup returns CDR1 LNHNV and CDR2 YYDKDF (reference sequence). The CDR3 loop spans 14 amino acids. With 3 bases removed from V and 8 bases from J, the gap between germline ends came to 16 bases. The CDR3 reads CATSRRLPPDGYTF. The CDR3 bases are TGTGCCACCAGCAGGAGACTCCCCCCCGACGGCTACACCTTC.